This paragraph reports one TCR beta chain. Its antigen is unknown. Around 530 ng RNA was reverse transcribed with alpha and beta constant-region primers. Separate chain-specific third strand synthesis with multiplexing indices produced the alpha and beta libraries. The library got P5 and P7 elements plus a second index, then an approximately 22-cycle PCR. From the 5' RACE reads, TCRdb called clonotypes with MiXCR, one entry per CDR3 protein. The sample contains about 14,000 distinct CDR3 sequences, more than 10% of which appear only once. The record originates from a study of HIV-infected patients and healthy controls. Study-wide context: Total CDR3 counts per chain did not differ significantly between patients and controls. Study results and limitations: The seeming recovery of the Gini index after therapy in HIV-infected patients vanished in size-matched data.

Roughly three months, about 14 weeks, into antiretroviral therapy, follow-up blood was collected. Whole blood was used without fractionation, so all unsorted peripheral T cells were included. Per germline, CDR1 SGHTA and CDR2 FQGNSA. This CDR3 region has 13 residues. V was trimmed by 4 bases and J by 6 bases, leaving 11 bases between them. Here the sequenced sample was blood, taken during antiretroviral therapy. The V call is TRBV7-2, the J call TRBJ2-3; D is ambiguous. The clonotype comes from an adult with HIV infection. The donor label of this sample is uncertain. For the CDR3, the DNA is TGTGCCAGCAGCTCCCGGACCCGGGATACGCAGTATTTT. This translates into CASSSRTRDTQYF. The entire variable domain, with the rest obtained from reference TRBV7-2 and TRBJ2-3, is as follows: GAGVSQSPSNKVTEKGKDVELRCDPISGHTALYWYRQSLGQGLEFLIYFQGNSAPDKSGLPSDRFSAERTGGSVSTLTIQRTQQEDSAVYLCASSSRTRDTQYFGPGTRLTVL.